This TCR beta chain was sequenced in a study of human T cells and chemical hapten exposure. TCRdb re-analysed the RACE reads in MiXCR, keeping a single row per CDR3 protein. Of 95,000 to 150,000 distinct CDR3 sequences listed, roughly 15% are singletons. The study, taken as a whole, reports: No shift was seen in TCRs above 1 in 1000 frequency with DPC sensitization.

Germline-derived CDR1 and CDR2 are SGHNT and YENEEA. Unmatched junction bases numbered 2, after V lost 3 bases and J lost 3 bases. The CDR3 loop spans 14 amino acids. Time point noted: patch test 1, 2 weeks after DPC sensitization. Treatment indicated: therapeutic diphenylcyclopropenone sensitization with weekly scalp DPC. Points on this clonotype: Antigen: not known.

This receptor was identified in a man in his late teens or twenties with alopecia areata. Some clones in this sample may be carry-over from other donors' samples. This chain uses TRBV11-3 with TRBJ2-7, with TRBD1 matching 10 bases. The input for sequencing was whole blood, taken in connection with sensitization to the hapten diphenylcyclopropenone (DPC). The CDR3 bases are TGTGCCAGCAGCTTCGGGACAGGGGACTACGAGCAGTACTTC. Amino acid sequence: CASSFGTGDYEQYF.